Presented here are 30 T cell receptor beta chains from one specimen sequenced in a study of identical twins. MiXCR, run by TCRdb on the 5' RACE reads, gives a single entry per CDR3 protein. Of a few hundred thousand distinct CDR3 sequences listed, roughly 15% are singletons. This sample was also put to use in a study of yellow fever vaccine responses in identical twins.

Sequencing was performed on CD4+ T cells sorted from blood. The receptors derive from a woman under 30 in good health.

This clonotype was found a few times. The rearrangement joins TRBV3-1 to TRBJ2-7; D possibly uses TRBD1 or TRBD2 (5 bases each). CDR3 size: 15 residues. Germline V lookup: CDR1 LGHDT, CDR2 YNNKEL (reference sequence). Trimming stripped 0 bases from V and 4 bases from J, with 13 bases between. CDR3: CASSQDPREIYEQYF. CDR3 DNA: TGTGCCAGCAGCCAAGATCCCAGGGAGATTTACGAGCAGTACTTC.

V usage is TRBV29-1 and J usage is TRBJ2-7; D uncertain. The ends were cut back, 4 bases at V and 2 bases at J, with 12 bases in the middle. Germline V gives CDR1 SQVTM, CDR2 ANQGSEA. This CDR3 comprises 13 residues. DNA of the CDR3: TGCAGCGTTGTTCGGTCAGGAACCTACGAGCAGTACTTC. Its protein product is CSVVRSGTYEQYF.

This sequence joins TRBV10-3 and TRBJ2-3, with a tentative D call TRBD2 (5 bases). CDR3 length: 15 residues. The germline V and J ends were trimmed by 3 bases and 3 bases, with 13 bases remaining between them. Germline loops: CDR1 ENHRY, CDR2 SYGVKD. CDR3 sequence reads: CAISDTGITTDTQYF. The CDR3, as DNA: TGTGCCATCAGTGATACCGGGATAACTACAGATACGCAGTATTTT.

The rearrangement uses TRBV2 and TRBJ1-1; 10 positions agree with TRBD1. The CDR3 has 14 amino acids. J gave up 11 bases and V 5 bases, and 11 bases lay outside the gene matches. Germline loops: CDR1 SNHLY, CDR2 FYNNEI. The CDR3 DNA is TGTGCCAGCAGTCATCCGGGACAGGGGTTGGAGGCTTTCTTT. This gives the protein CASSHPGQGLEAFF.

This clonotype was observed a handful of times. Written as DNA, the CDR3 is TGCAGTGCTAGGAGACAGAACTCCTACGAGCAGTACTTC. Translation gives CSARRQNSYEQYF. The chain has TRBV20-1 and TRBJ2-7; weak D call: TRBD1 (5 bases). The CDR3 consists of 13 residues. Germline CDR1 reads DFQATT; CDR2 reads SNEGSKA (reference sequence). Trimming removed 3 bases from V and 0 bases from J, with 9 bases in between.

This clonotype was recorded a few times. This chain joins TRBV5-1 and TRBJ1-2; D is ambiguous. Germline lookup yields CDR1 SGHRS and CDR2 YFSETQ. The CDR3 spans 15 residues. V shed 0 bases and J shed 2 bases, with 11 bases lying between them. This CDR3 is CASSLAGEKNYGYTF. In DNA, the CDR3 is TGCGCCAGCAGCTTGGCCGGTGAAAAAAACTATGGCTACACCTTC.

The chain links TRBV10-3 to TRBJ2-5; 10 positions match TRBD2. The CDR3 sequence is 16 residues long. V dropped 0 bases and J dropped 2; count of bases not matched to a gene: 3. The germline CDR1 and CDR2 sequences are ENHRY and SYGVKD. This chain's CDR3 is CAISESGSGGQETQYF. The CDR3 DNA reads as TGTGCCATCAGTGAGTCGGGTAGCGGGGGGCAAGAGACCCAGTACTTC.

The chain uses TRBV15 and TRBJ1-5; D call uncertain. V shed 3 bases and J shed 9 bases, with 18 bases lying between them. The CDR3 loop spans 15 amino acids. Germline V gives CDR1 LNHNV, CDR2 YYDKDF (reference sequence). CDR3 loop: CATSSEGRGWGPQHF. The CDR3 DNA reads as TGTGCCACCAGCAGCGAAGGTCGGGGATGGGGGCCCCAGCATTTT.

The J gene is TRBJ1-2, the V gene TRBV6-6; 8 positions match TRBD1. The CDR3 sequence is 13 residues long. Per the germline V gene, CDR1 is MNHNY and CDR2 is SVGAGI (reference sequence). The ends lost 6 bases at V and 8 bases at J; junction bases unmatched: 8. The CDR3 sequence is CASSSDRGRGYTF. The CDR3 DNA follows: TGTGCCAGCAGCTCCGACAGGGGACGAGGCTACACCTTC.

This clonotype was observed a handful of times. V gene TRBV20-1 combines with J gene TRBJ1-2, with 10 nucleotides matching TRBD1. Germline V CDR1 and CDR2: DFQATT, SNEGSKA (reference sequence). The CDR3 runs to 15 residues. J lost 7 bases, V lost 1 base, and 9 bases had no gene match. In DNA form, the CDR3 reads TGCAGTGCTAGAGCCGGCCAGACAGGGGGCTTTGGCTACACCTTC. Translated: CSARAGQTGGFGYTF.

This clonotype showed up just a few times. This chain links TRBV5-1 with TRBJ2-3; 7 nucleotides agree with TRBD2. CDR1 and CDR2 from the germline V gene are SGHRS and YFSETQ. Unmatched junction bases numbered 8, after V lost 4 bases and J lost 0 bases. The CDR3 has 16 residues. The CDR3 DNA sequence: TGCGCCAGCAGCATTGAGTTGGGGGGGAGCACAGATACGCAGTATTTT. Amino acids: CASSIELGGSTDTQYF.

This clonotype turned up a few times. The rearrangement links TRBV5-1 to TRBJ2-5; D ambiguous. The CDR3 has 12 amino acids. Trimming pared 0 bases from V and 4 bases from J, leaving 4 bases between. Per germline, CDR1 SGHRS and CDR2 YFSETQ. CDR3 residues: CASSLELETQYF. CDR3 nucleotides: TGCGCCAGCAGCTTGGAACTAGAGACCCAGTACTTC.

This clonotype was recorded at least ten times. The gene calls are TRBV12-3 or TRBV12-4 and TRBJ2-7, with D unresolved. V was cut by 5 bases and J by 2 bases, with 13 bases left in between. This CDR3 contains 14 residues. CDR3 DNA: TGTGCCAGCAGTCCCGGACGAGCACCCTACGAGCAGTACTTC. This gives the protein CASSPGRAPYEQYF.

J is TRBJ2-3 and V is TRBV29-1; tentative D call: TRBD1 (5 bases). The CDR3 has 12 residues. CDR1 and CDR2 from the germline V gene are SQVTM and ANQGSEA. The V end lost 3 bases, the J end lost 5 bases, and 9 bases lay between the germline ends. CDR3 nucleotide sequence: TGCAGCGTTGACCAGGGTGGAGATACGCAGTATTTT. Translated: CSVDQGGDTQYF.

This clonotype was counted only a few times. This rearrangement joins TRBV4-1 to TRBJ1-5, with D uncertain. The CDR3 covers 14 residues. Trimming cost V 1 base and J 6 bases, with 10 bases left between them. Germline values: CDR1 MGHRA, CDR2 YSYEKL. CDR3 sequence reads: CASSQGWRGQPQHF. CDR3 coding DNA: TGCGCCAGCAGCCAAGGGTGGCGTGGTCAGCCCCAGCATTTT.

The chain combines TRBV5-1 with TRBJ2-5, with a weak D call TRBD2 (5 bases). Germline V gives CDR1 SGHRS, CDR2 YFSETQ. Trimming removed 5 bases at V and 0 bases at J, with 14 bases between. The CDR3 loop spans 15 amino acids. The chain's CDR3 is CASRLTSAYQETQYF. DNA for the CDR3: TGCGCCAGCAGGCTTACTAGTGCGTACCAAGAGACCCAGTACTTC.

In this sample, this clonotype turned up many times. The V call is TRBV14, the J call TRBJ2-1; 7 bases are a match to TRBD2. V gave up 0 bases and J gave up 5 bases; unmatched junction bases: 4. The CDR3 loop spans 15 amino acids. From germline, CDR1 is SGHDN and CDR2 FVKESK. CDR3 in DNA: TGTGCCAGCAGCCAAGACTTCCTAGCGGACAATGAGCAGTTCTTC. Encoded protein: CASSQDFLADNEQFF.

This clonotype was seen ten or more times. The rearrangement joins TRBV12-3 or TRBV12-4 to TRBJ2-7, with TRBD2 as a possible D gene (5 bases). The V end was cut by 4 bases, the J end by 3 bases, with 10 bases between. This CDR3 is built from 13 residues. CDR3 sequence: CASSSLDFYEQYF. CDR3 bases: TGTGCCAGCAGTTCCCTGGACTTCTACGAGCAGTACTTC.

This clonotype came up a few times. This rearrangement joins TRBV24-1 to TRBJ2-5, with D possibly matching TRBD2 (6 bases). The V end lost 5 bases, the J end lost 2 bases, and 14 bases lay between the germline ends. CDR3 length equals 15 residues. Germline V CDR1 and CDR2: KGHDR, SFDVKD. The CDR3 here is CATSGPGLNQETQYF. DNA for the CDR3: TGTGCCACCAGTGGTCCGGGACTGAATCAAGAGACCCAGTACTTC.

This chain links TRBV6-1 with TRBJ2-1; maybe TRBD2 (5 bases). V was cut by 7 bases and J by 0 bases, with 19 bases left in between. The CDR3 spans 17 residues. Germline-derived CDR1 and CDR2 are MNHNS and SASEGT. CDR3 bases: TGTGCCAGCACCCCCCTAGGATGGGAGAGCTCCTACAATGAGCAGTTCTTC. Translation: CASTPLGWESSYNEQFF.

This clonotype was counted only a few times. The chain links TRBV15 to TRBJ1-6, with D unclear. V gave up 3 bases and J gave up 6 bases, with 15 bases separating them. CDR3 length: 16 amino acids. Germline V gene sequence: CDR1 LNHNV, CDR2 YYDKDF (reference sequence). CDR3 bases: TGTGCCACCAGCAGGGACCCTGGTATGAGTAATTCACCCCTCCACTTT. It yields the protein CATSRDPGMSNSPLHF. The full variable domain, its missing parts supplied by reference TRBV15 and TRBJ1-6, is DAMVIQNPRYQVTQFGKPVTLSCSQTLNHNVMYWYQQKSSQAPKLLFHYYDKDFNNEADTPDNFQSRRPNTSFCFLDIRSPGLGDTAMYLCATSRDPGMSNSPLHFGNGTRLTVT.

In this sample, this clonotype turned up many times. The CDR3: CASSLALAGTDTQYF. Here the CDR3 DNA reads TGCGCCAGCAGCTTGGCTCTAGCGGGGACAGATACGCAGTATTTT. The rearrangement links TRBV5-1 to TRBJ2-3; 9 bases map to TRBD2. This CDR3 is 15 amino acids long. V dropped 0 bases and J dropped 3; count of bases not matched to a gene: 2. Germline V gene sequence: CDR1 SGHRS, CDR2 YFSETQ.

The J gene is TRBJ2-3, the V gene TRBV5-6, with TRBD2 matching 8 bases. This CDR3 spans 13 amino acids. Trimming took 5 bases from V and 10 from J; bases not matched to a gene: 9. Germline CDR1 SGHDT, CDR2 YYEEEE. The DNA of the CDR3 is TGTGCCAGCAGAGGCGGGGGGCGCTTTGCGCAGTATTTT. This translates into CASRGGGRFAQYF.

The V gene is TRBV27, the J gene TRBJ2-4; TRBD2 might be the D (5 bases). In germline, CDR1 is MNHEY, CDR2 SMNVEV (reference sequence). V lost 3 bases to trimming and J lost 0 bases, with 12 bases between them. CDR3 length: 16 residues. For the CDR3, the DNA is TGTGCCAGCAGTTTCAGCAAGACTATAGCCAAAAACATTCAGTACTTC. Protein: CASSFSKTIAKNIQYF.

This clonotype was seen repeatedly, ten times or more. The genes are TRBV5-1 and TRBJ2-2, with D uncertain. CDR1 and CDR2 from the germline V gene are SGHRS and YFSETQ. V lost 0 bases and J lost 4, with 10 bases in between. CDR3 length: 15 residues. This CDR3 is CASSLDKPTTGELFF. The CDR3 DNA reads TGCGCCAGCAGCTTGGACAAACCAACCACCGGGGAGCTGTTTTTT.

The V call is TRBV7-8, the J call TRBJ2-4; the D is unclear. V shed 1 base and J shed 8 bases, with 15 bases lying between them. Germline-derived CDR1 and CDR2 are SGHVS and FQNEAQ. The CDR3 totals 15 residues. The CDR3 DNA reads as TGTGCCAGCAGCTTAGAACCTATGGGGAAATACATTCAGTACTTC. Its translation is CASSLEPMGKYIQYF. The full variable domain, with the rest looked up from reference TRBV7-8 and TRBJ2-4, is GAGVSQSPRYKVAKRGQDVALRCDPISGHVSLFWYQQALGQGPEFLTYFQNEAQLDKSGLPSDRFFAERPEGSVSTLKIQRTQQEDSAVYLCASSLEPMGKYIQYFGAGTRLSVL.

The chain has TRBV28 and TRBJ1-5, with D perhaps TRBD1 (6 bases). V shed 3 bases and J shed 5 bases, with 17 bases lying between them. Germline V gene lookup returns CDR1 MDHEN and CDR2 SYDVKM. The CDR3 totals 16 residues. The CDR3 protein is CASSFPATGADQPQHF. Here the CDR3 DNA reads TGTGCCAGCAGTTTCCCCGCGACGGGGGCAGATCAGCCCCAGCATTTT.

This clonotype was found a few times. CDR3 bases: TGTGCCAGCAGTTTAGGCCCGGGACAGGGGATGGGTTACAATGAGCAGTTCTTC. Its translation: CASSLGPGQGMGYNEQFF. This chain connects TRBV12-3 or TRBV12-4 to TRBJ2-1, with 10 nucleotides matching TRBD1. Trimming took 1 base from V and 4 from J; bases not matched to a gene: 10. CDR3 length: 18 amino acids.

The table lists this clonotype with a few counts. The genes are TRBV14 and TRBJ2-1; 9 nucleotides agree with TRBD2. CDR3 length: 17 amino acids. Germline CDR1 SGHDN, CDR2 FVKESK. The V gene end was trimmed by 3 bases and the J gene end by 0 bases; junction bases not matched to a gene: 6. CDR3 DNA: TGTGCCAGCAGCCAGTTAGCGGGGGCTAGCTCCTACAATGAGCAGTTCTTC. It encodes CASSQLAGASSYNEQFF.

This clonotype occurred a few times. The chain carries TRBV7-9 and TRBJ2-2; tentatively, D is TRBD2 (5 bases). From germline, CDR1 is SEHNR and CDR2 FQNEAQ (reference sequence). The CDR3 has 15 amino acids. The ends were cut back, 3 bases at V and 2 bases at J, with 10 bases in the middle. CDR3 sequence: CASSFQTGNTGELFF. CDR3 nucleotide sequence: TGTGCCAGCAGCTTTCAGACGGGAAACACCGGGGAGCTGTTTTTT.